This is a list of T cell receptor beta chains from one sample in a study of T cell responses to AZD1222 COVID-19 vaccine. Profiling relied on immunoSEQ multiplex PCR, and the TCRdb table lists in-frame clones only, not all of them. The sample gives fewer than 30,000 clones, more than 70% of which show up once; around 6.1% is in the top ten. The sequences come from peripheral blood, collected on day 0 of AZD1222 vaccination. The receptors were sampled from an adult in good health. Each CDR3 is given with its conserved first and last residue. A D gene is named only where the DNA matches it firmly. A clone size is listed for some rows: how often the clone was seen (once, few, many), or a class if it is expanded.

clone_size	d_call	v_call	j_call	cdr3_aa	cdr3_nt
few	TRBD2	TRBV5-1	TRBJ2-3	CASSTGGGSEPTQYF	TGCGCCAGCAGCACTGGCGGGGGTAGCGAGCCTACGCAGTATTTT
NA	NA	TRBV6-5	TRBJ2-7	CASKFQGTGSYEQYF	TGTGCCAGCAAATTTCAGGGTACGGGCTCCTACGAGCAGTACTTC
NA	NA	TRBV14	TRBJ1-6	CASSQGQYNSPLHF	TGTGCCAGCAGCCAAGGGCAGTATAATTCACCCCTCCACTTT
NA	TRBD2	TRBV24-1	TRBJ2-3	CATSAGRAGDTQYF	TGTGCCACCAGTGCCGGGAGGGCCGGAGATACGCAGTATTTT
NA	NA	TRBV5-6	TRBJ1-1	CASSFLSGEAFF	TGTGCCAGCAGCTTTCTCAGCGGTGAAGCTTTCTTT
NA	NA	TRBV5-1	TRBJ2-6	CASSDTSGANVLTF	TGCGCCAGCAGCGATACTTCTGGGGCCAACGTCCTGACTTTC
NA	NA	TRBV6-2/TRBV6-3	TRBJ2-7	CASSYGGTVSYEQYF	TGTGCCAGCAGTTACGGAGGGACGGTGTCCTACGAGCAGTACTTC
NA	TRBD2	TRBV28	TRBJ2-3	CASITGLASTDTQYF	TGTGCCAGCATCACCGGACTAGCGAGCACAGATACGCAGTATTTT
NA	TRBD1	TRBV6-1	TRBJ1-1	CASSGGQGRIGEAFF	TGTGCCAGCAGTGGTGGACAGGGAAGAATAGGTGAAGCTTTCTTT
once	TRBD1	TRBV18	TRBJ1-2	CASSPPSGGGYGYTF	TGTGCCAGCTCACCACCGTCAGGGGGTGGGTATGGCTACACCTTC
NA	NA	TRBV28	TRBJ1-1	CASSPTIGVAATEAFF	TGTGCCAGCAGTCCGACCATCGGGGTTGCAGCCACTGAAGCTTTCTTT
NA	NA	TRBV5-1	TRBJ2-6	CASSLAHSGANVLTF	TGCGCCAGCAGCTTGGCCCACTCTGGGGCCAACGTCCTGACTTTC
NA	NA	TRBV27	TRBJ2-3	CASSPQGPPNTQYF	TGTGCCAGCAGTCCCCAAGGCCCTCCGAATACGCAGTATTTT
NA	NA	TRBV2	TRBJ1-4	CASSEARTVREKLFF	TGTGCCAGCAGTGAAGCACGGACAGTCCGAGAAAAACTGTTTTTT
NA	NA	TRBV24-1	TRBJ1-4	CATSDSTGNNEKLFF	TGTGCCACCAGTGATTCTACAGGGAATAATGAAAAACTGTTTTTT
NA	NA	TRBV19	TRBJ1-2	CASSPTLDSPRGYTF	TGTGCCAGTAGTCCCACTCTAGACAGCCCGAGGGGCTACACCTTC
NA	NA	TRBV12-5	TRBJ2-2	CASGLVVTLDVGTGELFF	TGTGCTAGTGGTTTAGTCGTTACGTTGGACGTGGGCACCGGGGAGCTGTTTTTT
once	TRBD1	TRBV6-2/TRBV6-3	TRBJ1-2	CASSRNIRDSGYTF	TGTGCCAGCAGTCGGAATATTAGGGACAGCGGCTACACCTTC
NA	TRBD1	TRBV5-1	TRBJ2-7	CASSLEGQVNEQYF	TGCGCCAGCAGCTTGGAGGGACAGGTGAACGAGCAGTACTTC
NA	TRBD2	TRBV6-5	TRBJ2-1	CASSSDTSGIVNEQFF	TGTGCCAGCAGTTCCGATACTAGCGGGATCGTCAATGAGCAGTTCTTC
few	NA	TRBV7-2	TRBJ2-1	CASSPGPYNNEQFF	TGTGCCAGCAGCCCGGGACCCTACAACAATGAGCAGTTCTTC
NA	NA	TRBV4-3	TRBJ2-5	CASSQAASGGAYQETQYF	TGCGCCAGCAGCCAAGCTGCGAGCGGCGGGGCGTACCAAGAGACCCAGTACTTC
NA	TRBD1	TRBV7-9	TRBJ2-7	CASSSTGTAKYEQYF	TGTGCCAGCAGCTCAACCGGGACAGCAAAGTACGAGCAGTACTTC
NA	NA	TRBV18	TRBJ2-1	CASSPPGSAYNEQFF	TGTGCCAGCTCACCTCCGGGAAGCGCCTACAATGAGCAGTTCTTC
NA	NA	TRBV24-1	TRBJ2-5	CATSDSSFGQETQYF	TGTGCCACCAGTGATTCCTCTTTCGGCCAAGAGACCCAGTACTTC
NA	NA	TRBV27	TRBJ1-5	CASSFSSWDSNQPQHF	TGTGCCAGCAGTTTTTCTTCTTGGGATAGCAATCAGCCCCAGCATTTT
NA	NA	TRBV29-1	TRBJ1-2	CSVDPELGYGYTF	TGCAGCGTTGATCCGGAGCTTGGCTATGGCTACACCTTC
once	NA	TRBV7-2	TRBJ2-6	CASSSGNSGANVLTF	TGTGCCAGCAGCTCGGGAAACTCTGGGGCCAACGTCCTGACTTTC
NA	NA	TRBV19	TRBJ1-3	CASSPQGSGNTIYF	TGTGCCAGTAGTCCACAGGGCTCTGGAAACACCATATATTTT
NA	NA	TRBV10-3	TRBJ1-2	CAISGRSTDTNYGYTF	TGTGCCATCAGTGGTAGATCCACAGATACAAACTATGGCTACACCTTC
few	TRBD2	TRBV7-6	TRBJ2-1	CASSLGLSGGPYEQFF	TGTGCCAGCAGCTTAGGCCTATCGGGGGGGCCCTATGAGCAGTTCTTC
NA	NA	TRBV6-5	TRBJ2-7	CASTRLVGPYEQYF	TGTGCCAGCACCCGGCTGGTAGGGCCCTACGAGCAGTACTTC
NA	NA	TRBV29-1	TRBJ2-1	CSVVMGANEQFF	TGCAGCGTTGTGATGGGGGCCAATGAGCAGTTCTTC
NA	NA	TRBV7-8	TRBJ1-1	CASSQTSTEAFF	TGTGCCAGCAGCCAGACGTCAACTGAAGCTTTCTTT
few	NA	TRBV19	TRBJ1-1	CASSMGSPADTEAFF	TGTGCCAGTAGTATGGGCAGTCCGGCGGACACTGAAGCTTTCTTT
NA	TRBD1	TRBV12-3/TRBV12-4	TRBJ1-1	CASRGQGRAFF	TGTGCCAGCAGGGGACAGGGTAGGGCTTTCTTT
NA	TRBD1	TRBV18	TRBJ1-6	CASSTGTANSPLHF	TGTGCCAGCTCAACCGGGACAGCTAATTCACCCCTCCACTTT
once	TRBD1	TRBV7-2	TRBJ1-1	CASSLEATGYRVLRAFF	TGTGCCAGCAGCTTAGAGGCGACAGGGTATCGGGTCTTAAGGGCTTTCTTT
medium-sized	NA	TRBV30	TRBJ1-3	CAWSPDAIPGNTIYF	TGTGCCTGGAGTCCGGACGCAATACCTGGAAACACCATATATTTT
NA	NA	TRBV19	TRBJ2-7	CASSRQGRDSYEQYF	TGTGCCAGTAGTAGGCAGGGGCGTGACTCCTACGAGCAGTACTTC
few	NA	TRBV30	TRBJ1-1	CAWSVRLGGGSEAFF	TGTGCCTGGAGTGTACGTCTCGGGGGTGGGTCTGAAGCTTTCTTT
NA	NA	TRBV2	TRBJ1-2	CASRAARDFYGYTF	TGTGCCAGCAGAGCCGCGAGGGATTTCTATGGCTACACCTTC